Listed here are 20 T cell receptor beta chains from one sample, sequenced in a study of shared clonotypes between healthy human individuals. Profiling relied on immunoSEQ multiplex PCR, and the TCRdb table lists in-frame clones only, not all of them. The repertoire has over 850,000 clones, about 84% of them found once; the top ten carry 0.55% to 0.7%. The sequencing sample was made of memory CD4+ T cells from PBMCs. Subset of the sample: CD45RA-negative fraction. The receptors shown here come from a young man in good health. Some clones in this sample may be carry-over from other donors' samples.

This chain connects TRBV6-1 to TRBJ1-1; 8 nucleotides match TRBD1. Germline CDR1 reads MNHNS; CDR2 reads SASEGT. After removal of 4 bases from V and 1 base from J, the junction contained 2 bases not matched to a gene. The CDR3 loop spans 14 amino acids. In DNA, the CDR3 is TGTGCCAGCAGTGGGGACAGGAGGAACACTGAAGCTTTCTTT. Protein: CASSGDRRNTEAFF.

The V and J genes are TRBV28 and TRBJ2-7; a possible D gene is TRBD2 (5 bases). V lost 7 bases and J lost 4, with 14 bases in between. Looked up from germline, CDR1 is MDHEN and CDR2 is SYDVKM. The CDR3 is 13 residues long. This chain's CDR3 is CASKDWSTYEQYF. The CDR3 region has the DNA TGTGCCAGCAAGGACTGGTCGACGTACGAGCAGTACTTC.

The gene calls are TRBV11-2 and TRBJ2-1, with a tentative D call TRBD1 (6 bases). Between the trimmed V and J ends, which lost 5 bases and 4 bases, there was a span of 21 bases. The CDR3 is 17 residues long. Germline V gives CDR1 SGHAT, CDR2 FQNNGV. CDR3 sequence reads: CASSNFSRVGGYNEQFF. The DNA of the CDR3 is TGTGCCAGCAGCAATTTCTCGCGGGTAGGGGGTTACAATGAGCAGTTCTTC.

The gene calls are TRBV7-9 and TRBJ1-1; no firm D call. CDR1 and CDR2 (germline): SEHNR, FQNEAQ (reference sequence). Trimming cost V 7 bases and J 1 base, with 16 bases left between them. This CDR3 is built from 15 residues. CDR3 sequence: CASTPSRLTNTEAFF. In DNA, the CDR3 is TGTGCCAGCACCCCCTCCCGATTAACGAACACTGAAGCTTTCTTT.

This chain connects TRBV30 to TRBJ1-2; weak D call: TRBD1 (5 bases). Trimming pared 2 bases from V and 7 bases from J, leaving 14 bases between. This CDR3 is 13 amino acids long. Germline V CDR1 and CDR2: GTSNPN, SVGIG (reference sequence). For the CDR3, the DNA is TGTGCCTGGAGTAGGACAAGGGAGGGTGGCTACACCTTC. Protein sequence: CAWSRTREGGYTF.

This clone was seen a few times. V gene TRBV28 combines with J gene TRBJ1-2, with a tentative D call TRBD1 (6 bases). Trimming removed 5 bases from V and 8 bases from J, with 21 bases in between. Germline V gene sequence: CDR1 MDHEN, CDR2 SYDVKM. CDR3 length: 15 residues. This CDR3 is CASSPTWGAAGGYTF. DNA of the CDR3: TGTGCCAGCAGTCCCACCTGGGGGGCCGCTGGAGGCTACACCTTC.

This chain joins TRBV7-9 and TRBJ1-1, with D tentatively TRBD1 (6 bases). Germline lookup yields CDR1 SEHNR and CDR2 FQNEAQ (reference sequence). This CDR3 has 16 residues. Trimming removed 1 base at V and 1 base at J, with 13 bases between. Here the CDR3 reads CASSLDLGGWNTEAFF. Written as DNA, the CDR3 is TGTGCCAGCAGCTTAGACCTAGGGGGATGGAACACTGAAGCTTTCTTT.

Turning to this clone: Different DNA sequences within this sample yield the same CDR3. V and J are TRBV20-1 and TRBJ2-3, with a tentative D call TRBD2 (5 bases). The CDR3 contains 11 residues. CDR1 and CDR2 from the germline V gene are DFQATT and SNEGSKA (reference sequence). V was shortened by 2 bases and J by 6 bases, with 6 bases between the two germline ends. The CDR3 spells CSARPGDTQYF. The CDR3 DNA reads TGCAGTGCTAGACCGGGGGATACGCAGTATTTT.

This clone was observed a few times. This rearrangement joins TRBV2 to TRBJ2-3, with TRBD2 identical over 8 bases. The germline CDR1 and CDR2 sequences are SNHLY and FYNNEI. V dropped 4 bases and J dropped 3; count of bases not matched to a gene: 6. The length of the CDR3 is 15 residues. The DNA of the CDR3 is TGTGCCAGCAGTGCACCGGGAGGGCCTACAGATACGCAGTATTTT. Protein sequence: CASSAPGGPTDTQYF.

The rearrangement links TRBV19 to TRBJ2-7; D unresolved. The CDR3 runs 15 residues. Germline V gives CDR1 LNHDA, CDR2 SQIVND (reference sequence). Trimming pared 3 bases from V and 2 bases from J, leaving 14 bases between. CDR3 sequence reads: CASSIGRHGAYEQYF. The CDR3 nucleotides read TGTGCCAGTAGTATCGGCAGGCACGGCGCCTACGAGCAGTACTTC.

The chain recombines TRBV5-4 with TRBJ2-7; tentatively, D is TRBD1 (5 bases). Germline lookup yields CDR1 SGHNT and CDR2 YYREEE (reference sequence). V dropped 4 bases and J dropped 2 bases, with 7 bases sitting between them. This CDR3 is built from 12 residues. The CDR3 DNA follows: TGTGCCAGCAGCAAGGGGACCTACGAGCAGTACTTC. Translating it yields CASSKGTYEQYF.

The J gene is TRBJ1-2, the V gene TRBV7-9; maybe TRBD1 (5 bases). The germline CDR1 and CDR2 sequences are SEHNR and FQNEAQ (reference sequence). V was pared by 2 bases and J by 4 bases, with 14 bases between. This CDR3 is built from 15 residues. The CDR3 coding sequence is TGTGCCAGCAGCTTATATACGGGGGTGAGCTATGGCTACACCTTC. This gives the protein CASSLYTGVSYGYTF.

The chain couples TRBV10-3 to TRBJ2-7; the D gene is possibly TRBD1 (6 bases). Trimming took 4 bases from V and 0 from J, leaving 10 bases between them. Germline-derived CDR1 and CDR2 are ENHRY and SYGVKD. CDR3 length: 14 residues. The CDR3 region has the DNA TGTGCCATCAGTGGGACAGAGAGCTCCTACGAGCAGTACTTC. Translated: CAISGTESSYEQYF.

V usage is TRBV7-2 and J usage is TRBJ2-3; D not certain. The CDR3 covers 16 residues. The V end lost 3 bases, the J end lost 0 bases, and 13 bases lay between the germline ends. Germline CDR1 SGHTA, CDR2 FQGNSA. The CDR3 is CASSFRPGLSTDTQYF. The CDR3 DNA follows: TGTGCCAGCAGCTTCCGCCCGGGCCTTAGCACAGATACGCAGTATTTT.

In this sample, this clone turned up once. The chain recombines TRBV7-2 with TRBJ2-3, with 16 bases fitting TRBD2. The J segment lost 7 bases and the V segment lost 4 bases, leaving 5 bases of the junction unmatched. The V gene's germline CDR1 is SGHTA and CDR2 FQGNSA. The CDR3 is made up of 16 amino acids. The CDR3 region has the DNA TGTGCCAGCAGCTCCGGGACTAGCGGGAGGGTCAATACGCAGTATTTT. Its protein is CASSSGTSGRVNTQYF.

This clone occurred a few times. This rearrangement joins TRBV7-2 to TRBJ1-2; D not resolved. This CDR3 comprises 12 residues. The germline CDR1 and CDR2 sequences are SGHTA and FQGNSA. V dropped 5 bases and J dropped 2 bases, with 6 bases sitting between them. The CDR3 DNA sequence: TGTGCCAGCAGCCTGACGAACTATGGCTACACCTTC. Protein sequence: CASSLTNYGYTF.

Details on this clone: A junction end diverges from the germline sequence, so it may reflect a read error. The V and J genes are TRBV11-3 and TRBJ2-3; D is unresolved. Germline V CDR1 and CDR2: SGHNT, YENEEA. The CDR3 runs to 13 residues. CDR3 region: CATSNRGTDTQYF. The CDR3 bases are TGTGCCACCAGCAACAGAGGAACAGATACGCAGTATTTT.

Worth noting for this clone: Compared with germline, one end of the junction differs, possibly owing to a read error. This sequence joins TRBV11-2 and TRBJ2-1; D is uncertain. The CDR3 extends over 12 amino acids. In germline, CDR1 is SGHAT, CDR2 FQNNGV. For the CDR3, the DNA is TGCGCCAGCAGCTTAAGTTACAATGAGCAGTTCTTC. It codes for CASSLSYNEQFF. The full variable domain, in which reference TRBV11-2 and TRBJ2-1 provide the parts outside the CDR3, is EAGVAQSPRYKIIEKRQSVAFWCNPISGHATLYWYQQILGQGPKLLIQFQNNGVVDDSQLPKDRFSAERLKGVDSTLKIQPAKLEDSAVYLCASSLSYNEQFFGPGTRLTVL.

V gene TRBV5-5 combines with J gene TRBJ1-1, with 8 positions matching TRBD1. The CDR3 covers 17 residues. Germline assignment: CDR1 SGHKS and CDR2 YYEKEE (reference sequence). V lost 3 bases, J lost 4 bases, and 14 bases stayed unmatched. The CDR3 loop is CASSWLRLRDRGTEAFF. DNA of the CDR3: TGTGCCAGCAGCTGGTTACGTCTCCGCGACAGGGGCACTGAAGCTTTCTTT.

The V call is TRBV10-2, the J call TRBJ2-7; TRBD2 matches 9 bases. The CDR3 sequence is 15 residues long. V was clipped by 5 bases and J by 0 bases; unmatched bases: 5. From germline, CDR1 is WSHSY and CDR2 SAAADI. The CDR3 protein is CASSPSGRRSYEQYF. The CDR3 coding sequence is TGCGCCAGCAGTCCGAGCGGGAGGCGCTCCTACGAGCAGTACTTC.